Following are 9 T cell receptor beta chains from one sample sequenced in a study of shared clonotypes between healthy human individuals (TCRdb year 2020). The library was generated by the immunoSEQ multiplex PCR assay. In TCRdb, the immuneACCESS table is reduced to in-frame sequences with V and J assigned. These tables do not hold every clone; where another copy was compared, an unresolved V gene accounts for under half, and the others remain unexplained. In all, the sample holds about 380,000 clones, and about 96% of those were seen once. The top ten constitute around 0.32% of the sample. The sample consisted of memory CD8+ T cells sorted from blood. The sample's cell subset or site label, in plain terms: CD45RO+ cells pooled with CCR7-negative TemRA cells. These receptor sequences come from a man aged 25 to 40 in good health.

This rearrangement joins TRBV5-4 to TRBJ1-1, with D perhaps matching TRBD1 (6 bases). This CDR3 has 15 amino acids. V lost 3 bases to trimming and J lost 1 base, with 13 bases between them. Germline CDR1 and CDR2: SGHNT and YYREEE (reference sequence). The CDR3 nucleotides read TGTGCCAGCAGCTCCCCTGGGGGACAGAACACTGAAGCTTTCTTT. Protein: CASSSPGGQNTEAFF.

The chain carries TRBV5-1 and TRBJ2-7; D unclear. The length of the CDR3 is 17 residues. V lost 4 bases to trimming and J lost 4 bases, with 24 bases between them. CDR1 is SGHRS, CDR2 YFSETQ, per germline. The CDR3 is CASSPITKSGSFYEQYF. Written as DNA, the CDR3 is TGCGCCAGCAGCCCTATAACGAAATCCGGGTCCTTTTACGAGCAGTACTTC. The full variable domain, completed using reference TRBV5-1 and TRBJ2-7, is KAGVTQTPRYLIKTRGQQVTLSCSPISGHRSVSWYQQTPGQGLQFLFEYFSETQRNKGNFPGRFSGRQFSNSRSEMNVSTLELGDSALYLCASSPITKSGSFYEQYFGPGTRLTVT.

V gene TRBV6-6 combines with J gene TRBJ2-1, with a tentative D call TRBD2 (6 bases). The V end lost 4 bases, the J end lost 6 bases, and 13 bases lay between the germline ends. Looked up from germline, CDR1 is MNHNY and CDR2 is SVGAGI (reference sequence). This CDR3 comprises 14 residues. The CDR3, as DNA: TGTGCCAGCAGTTCACGACTAGGCTCCAATGAGCAGTTCTTC. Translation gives CASSSRLGSNEQFF.

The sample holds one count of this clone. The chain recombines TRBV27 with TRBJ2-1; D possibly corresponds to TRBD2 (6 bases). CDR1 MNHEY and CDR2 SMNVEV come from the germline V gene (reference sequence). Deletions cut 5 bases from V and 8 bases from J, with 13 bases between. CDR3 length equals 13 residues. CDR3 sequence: CASSPVTSDEQFF. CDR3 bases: TGTGCCAGCAGTCCCGTGACTAGTGATGAGCAGTTCTTC.

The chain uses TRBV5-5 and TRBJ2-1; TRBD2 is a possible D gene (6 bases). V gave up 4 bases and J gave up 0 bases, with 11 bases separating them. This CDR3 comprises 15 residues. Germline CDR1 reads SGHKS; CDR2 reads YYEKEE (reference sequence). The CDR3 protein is CASSPDYSSYNEQFF. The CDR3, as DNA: TGTGCCAGCAGCCCGGACTATAGCTCCTACAATGAGCAGTTCTTC.

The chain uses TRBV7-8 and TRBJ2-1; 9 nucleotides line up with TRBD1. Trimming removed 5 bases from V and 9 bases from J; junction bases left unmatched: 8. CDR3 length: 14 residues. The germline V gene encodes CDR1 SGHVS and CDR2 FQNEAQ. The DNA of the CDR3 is TGTGCCAGCAGCCCCCGGGACAGGGTCGGTGAGCAGTTCTTC. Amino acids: CASSPRDRVGEQFF.

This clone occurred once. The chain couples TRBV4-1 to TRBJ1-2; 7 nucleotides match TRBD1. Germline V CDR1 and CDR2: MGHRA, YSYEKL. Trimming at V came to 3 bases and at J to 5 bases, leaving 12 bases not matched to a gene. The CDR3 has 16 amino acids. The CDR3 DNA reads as TGCGCCAGCAGCCAGGCTCCGGGACAGCAAGAATATGGCTACACCTTC. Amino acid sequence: CASSQAPGQQEYGYTF.

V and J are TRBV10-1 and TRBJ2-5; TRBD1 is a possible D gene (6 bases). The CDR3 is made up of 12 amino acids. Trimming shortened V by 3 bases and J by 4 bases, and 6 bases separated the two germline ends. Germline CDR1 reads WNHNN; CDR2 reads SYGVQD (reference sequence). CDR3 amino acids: CASSDRGETQYF. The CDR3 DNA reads TGCGCCAGCAGTGACAGGGGAGAGACCCAGTACTTC.

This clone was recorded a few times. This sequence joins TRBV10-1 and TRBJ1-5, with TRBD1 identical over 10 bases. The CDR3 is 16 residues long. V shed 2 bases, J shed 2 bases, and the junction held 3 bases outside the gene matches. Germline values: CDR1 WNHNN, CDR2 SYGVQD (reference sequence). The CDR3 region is CASSEMGTGGNQPQHF. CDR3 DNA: TGCGCCAGCAGTGAGATGGGGACAGGGGGCAATCAGCCCCAGCATTTT.